Below are 8 T cell receptor beta chains sequenced from a single sample in a study of tumor-infiltrating lymphocytes in primary liver carcinoma. The roughly 19-32 mg bulk tissue piece was not sorted before simultaneous RNA and DNA extraction. Constant-region priming of around 530 ng total RNA yielded TCR beta cDNA. Employing slightly modified ARM-PCR, three nested multiplex PCR rounds were run, and these gave rise to the TCR beta libraries. Running around 9 cycles apiece, the first two PCR rounds relied on TRBV1-TRBV30 forward primers together with a C-beta reverse primer. TCRdb fed the multiplex PCR reads into MiXCR, producing one record per CDR3 protein. The data hold more than 100,000 distinct CDR3 sequences, with roughly three fifths observed a single time. Sample: liver tumor tissue from sampling region 1. Stated subset: tumor region T1, superior pole. The receptors here all came from a woman in her fifties or sixties with primary liver carcinoma and hepatitis B virus infection.

Details on this clonotype: Germline and junction disagree at one end, which may indicate a read error. The chain carries TRBV4-1 and TRBJ2-1; TRBD2 matches 8 bases. CDR1 is MGHRA and CDR2 is YSYEKL in the germline V gene. There are 16 residues in the CDR3. The CDR3 DNA is TGCGCCAGTAGCCAAGTGGGACTAGAGGGGGACAATGAGCAGTTCTTC. This sequence encodes CASSQVGLEGDNEQFF.

Comment on this clonotype: The conserved phenylalanine or tryptophan normally closing the CDR3 is absent here, so this likely arose from a read error. The DNA is omitted, as the CDR3 cannot be located on it reliably, and the CDR3 follows TCRdb's listing. The chain employs TRBV10-3 and TRBJ1-5; the table assigns TRBD1, which was not confirmed against the DNA. The CDR3 is 18 amino acids in total, end residues counted. Germline loops: CDR1 ENHRY, CDR2 SYGVKD. The CDR3 sequence is CAISEGFQLGTGSQPQHY.

In regard to this clonotype: This may stem from a read error, because a much larger clone lies one nucleotide away. The chain links TRBV5-5 to TRBJ2-1, with a tentative D call TRBD1 (6 bases). The CDR3 runs 16 residues. Trimming stripped 5 bases from V and 0 bases from J, with 15 bases between. The V gene's germline CDR1 is SGHKS and CDR2 YYEKEE (reference sequence). CDR3 in DNA: TGTGCCAGCAGTCCAGGAGCGGACAGCTCCTACAATGAGCAGTTCTTC. It codes for CASSPGADSSYNEQFF.

In regard to this clonotype: Just one base apart from a much larger clone, this may be a read error. V and J are TRBV30 and TRBJ2-1; D not resolved. This CDR3 has 15 amino acids. V dropped 0 bases and J dropped 8 bases, with 17 bases sitting between them. Per the germline V gene, CDR1 is GTSNPN and CDR2 is SVGIG (reference sequence). The CDR3 bases are TGTGCCTGGAGTGTAGGTAGGGCTACCATCGATGAGCAGTTCTTC. It codes for CAWSVGRATIDEQFF.

The chain is built from TRBV5-6 and TRBJ1-5, with D unresolved. Germline V lookup: CDR1 SGHDT, CDR2 YYEEEE. There are 16 residues in the CDR3. Trimming shortened V by 10 bases and J by 0 bases, and 20 bases separated the two germline ends. The CDR3 sequence: CAGLERISNSNQPQHF. The CDR3, as DNA: TGTGCCGGACTAGAGAGAATATCTAATAGCAATCAGCCCCAGCATTTT.

Of note for this clonotype: One end of the junction varies from germline; a read error may be responsible. The chain links TRBV11-2 to TRBJ2-1; D not certain. Germline assignment: CDR1 SGHAT and CDR2 FQNNGV. This CDR3 spans 14 amino acids. DNA for the CDR3: TGTGCCGGCAGCCCCCAGCGTTCTTCGGGTGGGCAGCTCTTC. Protein sequence: CAGSPQRSSGGQLF.

The chain has TRBV28 and TRBJ1-1; 10 positions match TRBD1. The junction had 9 bases not matched to a gene; V was cut back by 6 bases and J by 2 bases. From germline, CDR1 is MDHEN and CDR2 SYDVKM. This CDR3 has 16 residues. The DNA for the CDR3 is TGTGCCAGCAGACGACAGGGGGCATCTACAAACACTGAAGCTTTCTTT. It translates to CASRRQGASTNTEAFF. The full variable domain, rest sourced from reference TRBV28 and TRBJ1-1, is DVKVTQSSRYLVKRTGEKVFLECVQDMDHENMFWYRQDPGLGLRLIYFSYDVKMKEKGDIPEGYSVSREKKERFSLILESASTNQTSMYLCASRRQGASTNTEAFFGQGTRLTVV.

Regarding this clonotype: A junction boundary mismatches the germline segment, possibly from a read error. The CDR3 nucleotides read TGTCCCAGCAGCTTAGAAACAGGAGGCAATTCATCCCTCCATTTT. Its protein product is CPSSLETGGNSSLHF. This chain connects TRBV11-2 to TRBJ1-6, with D tentatively TRBD1 (5 bases). Germline V gene data show CDR1 as SGHAT and CDR2 as FQNNGV. The CDR3 runs to 15 residues.